The source of this TCR beta chain is a study of T cell changes during pregnancy in multiple sclerosis. V gave up 7 bases and J gave up 4 bases, with 16 bases separating them. This CDR3 has 14 residues. Germline V gene data show CDR1 as MNHEY and CDR2 as SVGAGI. Clones were read by immunoSEQ multiplex PCR, and TCRdb kept only the in-frame ones, dropping some. The sample contains tens of thousands of clones, more than 85% of which appear only once. The sequencing used peripheral blood, collected before pregnancy. V is TRBV6-5 and J is TRBJ1-1, with no clear D. The source of this sequence is a female donor with multiple sclerosis, enrolled in a pregnancy study. In nucleotides, the CDR3 is TGTGCCAGCATCGCCCGGGAATTATCCACTGAAGCTTTCTTT. This translates into CASIARELSTEAFF.